The subject of this entry is one TCR beta chain. Its antigen target is currently unknown. Per-nucleotide qualities are absent, and no much larger clonotype sits a single base away. The V end gives up 6 bases and the J end 6 bases, leaving 11 bases in the junction not matched to a gene. Based on the germline V gene, the CDR1 and CDR2 sequences are SNHLY and FYNNEI. The cysteine opens and the phenylalanine closes a CDR3 of 15 amino acids. Only the CDR3 part of the read is kept: 45 bases, read in frame from the first base. TCRbeta CDR3 regions were amplified from genomic DNA using the immunoSEQ Assay, a bias-controlled multiplex PCR. As for the original processing: Within the assay, amplification of reference gene primers was used to estimate how many nucleated cells each sample contained. To quantify the absolute abundance of each unique TCRbeta CDR3 rearrangement, sequence reads were collapsed and filtered. For each sample, productive Simpson clonality was calculated as the square root of Simpson's diversity index across productive rearrangements. TCRdb provides this immuneACCESS table in a form limited to in-frame rearrangements. Some clones are lacking; in checked studies, under half of them reflect an unresolved V gene, and why the rest are absent is not known. That table is the source of V, J and clone size, and D and trimming were worked out from the DNA. The sample table records just over 650,000 clones; approximately 90% of these occur just once. Clones ranked in the top ten supply about 0.24% of the sample.

Whole blood was collected in K2EDTA tubes by collaborating institutions according to the institutions' own protocols. Collaborator samples were shipped for TCRbeta analysis as frozen whole blood, isolated PBMCs, or DNA extracted from either sample type. These data belong to a study of blood T cell repertoires in COVID-19 (dated by TCRdb to 2018 to 2020). Looking at the study overall: Samples from collaborators originated in the United States, Italy and Spain and spanned both the acute and convalescent phases of COVID-19. The prospective study material was composed of cDNA or gDNA derived from T cells, B-cell-depleted T cells, or PBMCs. Subjects who had been exposed to COVID-19, were actively infected with it, or had recovered from it provided the deeply sampled blood TCRbeta repertoires that made up the dataset. A freely available public database, intended as a resource for researchers studying the immune response to SARS-CoV-2, is where the repertoires were released. The samples were drawn from two sources: the first 160 participants of the ongoing ImmuneRACE study, and some 1,300 subjects contributed by 6 global collaborators. The sample metadata nearly always contained a de-identified subject ID, COVID-19 status, age in years and sex. HLA class I and class II types, where available, came from metadata supplied by the sample provider rather than from assay-based typing. Results and caveats for the whole study, not just this receptor: Clinical and demographic metadata were provided uncurated, with the amount varying by source and participant.

The source is a young woman with acute or convalescent COVID-19. The specimen was peripheral blood. The sequence joins TRBV2 to TRBJ1-5, with 7 junctional bases fitting TRBD1. The CDR3 reads CASSATGNKIQPQHF. The DNA reads as follows: TGTGCCAGCAGCGCGACAGGGAACAAGATTCAGCCCCAGCATTTT.